This TCR beta chain emerged from a study of T-cell memory formation after mild COVID-19. About the study: The TCR clusters were mostly specific to one donor. Findings and caveats of the study: Later expanders leaned CD4+, whereas day 15 to 85 contracting clones were balanced CD4/CD8.

TCRdb itself ran the 5' RACE reads through MiXCR, one entry per CDR3 protein. The data hold hundreds of thousands of distinct CDR3 sequences, with roughly 18% observed a single time. Points on this clonotype: Its target is not known.

This clonotype originated in an adult woman who had mild COVID-19 (a few samples of this study predate the infection). Cell type and time point are not known. Sequenced input: PBMCs or a T cell subset sorted from them (not recorded which).

The CDR3 bases are TGTGCCAGCAGCCAAGAAGGGCAGGGAGGATATGGCTACACCTTC. Translation: CASSQEGQGGYGYTF. The chain uses TRBV3-1 and TRBJ1-2; perhaps TRBD1 as D (5 bases). Germline CDR1 reads LGHDT; CDR2 reads YNNKEL (reference sequence). The CDR3 loop spans 15 amino acids. With 0 bases removed from V and 5 bases from J, the gap between germline ends came to 13 bases.